This T cell receptor (beta chain) was identified during a study of shared clonotypes between healthy human individuals. This table comes from immunoSEQ multiplex PCR, and its TCRdb copy is limited to in-frame clones, with some not included. The repertoire includes around 2,000,000 clones, over 85% of them detected once, and around 0.13% sits in the top ten. Deletions cut 5 bases from V and 0 bases from J, with 13 bases between. The CDR3 contains 15 residues. Germline CDR1 reads LNHDA; CDR2 reads SQIVND (reference sequence). The TCR sequence derives from a man younger than 35 in good health. This sequence joins TRBV19 and TRBJ1-2, with D possibly being TRBD1 (5 bases). The sequenced sample was naive CD4+ T cells sorted from blood. Subset reported: CD45RA+ positively selected. The CDR3 DNA reads TGTGCCAGTAGTTCCCGGGGGGAATCTAACTATGGCTACACCTTC. Its translation is CASSSRGESNYGYTF.